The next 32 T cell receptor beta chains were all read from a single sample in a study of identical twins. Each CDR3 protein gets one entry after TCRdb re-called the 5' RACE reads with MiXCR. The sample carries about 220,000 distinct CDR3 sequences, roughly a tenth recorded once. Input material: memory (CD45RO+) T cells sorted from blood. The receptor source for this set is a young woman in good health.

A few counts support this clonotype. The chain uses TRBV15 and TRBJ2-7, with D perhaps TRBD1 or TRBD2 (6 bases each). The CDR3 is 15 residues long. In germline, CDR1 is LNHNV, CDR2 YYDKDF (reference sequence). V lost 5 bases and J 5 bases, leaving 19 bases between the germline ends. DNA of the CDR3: TGTGCCACCAGCTCTGCTAGGGGGGCCGGAAACGAGCAGTACTTC. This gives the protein CATSSARGAGNEQYF.

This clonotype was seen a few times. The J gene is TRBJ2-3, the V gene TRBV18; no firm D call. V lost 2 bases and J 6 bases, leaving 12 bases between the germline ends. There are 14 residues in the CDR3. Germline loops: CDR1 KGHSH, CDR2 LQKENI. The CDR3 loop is CASSPDSPGDTQYF. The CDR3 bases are TGTGCCAGCTCACCAGACTCCCCTGGCGATACGCAGTATTTT.

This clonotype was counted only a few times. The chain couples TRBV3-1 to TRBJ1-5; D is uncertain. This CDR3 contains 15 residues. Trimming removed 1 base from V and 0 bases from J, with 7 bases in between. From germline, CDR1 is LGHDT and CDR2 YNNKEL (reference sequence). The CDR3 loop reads CASSQGLYSNQPQHF. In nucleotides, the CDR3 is TGTGCCAGCAGCCAAGGTTTGTATAGCAATCAGCCCCAGCATTTT.

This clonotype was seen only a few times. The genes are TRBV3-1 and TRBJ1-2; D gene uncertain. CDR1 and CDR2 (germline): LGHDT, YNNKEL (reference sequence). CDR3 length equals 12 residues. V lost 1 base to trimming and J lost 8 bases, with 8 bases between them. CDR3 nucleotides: TGTGCCAGCAGCCAAGCCCTGCAGGGCTACACCTTC. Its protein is CASSQALQGYTF.

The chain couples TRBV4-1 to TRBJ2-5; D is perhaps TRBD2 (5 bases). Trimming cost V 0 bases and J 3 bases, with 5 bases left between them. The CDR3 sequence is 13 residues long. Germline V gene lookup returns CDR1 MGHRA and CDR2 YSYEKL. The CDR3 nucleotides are TGCGCCAGCAGCCAAGAGCGGGAAGAGACCCAGTACTTC. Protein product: CASSQEREETQYF.

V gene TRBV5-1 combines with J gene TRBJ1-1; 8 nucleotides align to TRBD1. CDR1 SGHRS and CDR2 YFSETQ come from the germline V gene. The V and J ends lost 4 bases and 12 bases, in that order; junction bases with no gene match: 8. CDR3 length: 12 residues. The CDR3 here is CASSPDRETTFF. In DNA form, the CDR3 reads TGCGCCAGCAGCCCGGACAGGGAGACAACTTTCTTT.

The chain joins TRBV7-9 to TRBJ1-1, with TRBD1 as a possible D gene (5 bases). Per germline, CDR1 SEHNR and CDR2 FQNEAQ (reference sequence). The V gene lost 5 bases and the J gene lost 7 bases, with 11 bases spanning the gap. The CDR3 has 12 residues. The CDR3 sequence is CASSPTAIEAFF. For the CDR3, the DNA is TGTGCCAGCAGCCCGACAGCGATTGAAGCTTTCTTT. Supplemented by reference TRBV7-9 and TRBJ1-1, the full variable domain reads DTGVSQNPRHKITKRGQNVTFRCDPISEHNRLYWYRQTLGQGPEFLTYFQNEAQLEKSRLLSDRFSAERPKGSFSTLEIQRTEQGDSAMYLCASSPTAIEAFFGQGTRLTVV.

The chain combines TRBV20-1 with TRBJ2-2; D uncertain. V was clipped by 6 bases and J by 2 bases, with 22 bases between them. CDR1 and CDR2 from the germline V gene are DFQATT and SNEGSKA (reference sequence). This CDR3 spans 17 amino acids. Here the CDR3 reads CSAFIFDELENTGELFF. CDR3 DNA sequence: TGCAGTGCCTTCATTTTTGACGAGCTGGAAAACACCGGGGAGCTGTTTTTT.

DNA of the CDR3: TGTGCCAGCAGCTTAGTTCAGGGAGGGCTCTACGAGCAGTACTTC. This codes for CASSLVQGGLYEQYF. V gene TRBV11-2 combines with J gene TRBJ2-7; 7 nucleotides agree with TRBD2. Germline V gene sequence: CDR1 SGHAT, CDR2 FQNNGV. With V trimmed by 1 base and J by 3 bases, 6 bases remained unmatched. There are 15 residues in the CDR3.

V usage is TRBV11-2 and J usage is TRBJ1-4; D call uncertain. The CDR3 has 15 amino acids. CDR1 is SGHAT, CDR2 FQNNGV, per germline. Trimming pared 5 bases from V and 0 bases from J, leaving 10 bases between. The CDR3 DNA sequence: TGTGCCAGCAGCCATTACGAATCAACTAATGAAAAACTGTTTTTT. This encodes CASSHYESTNEKLFF.

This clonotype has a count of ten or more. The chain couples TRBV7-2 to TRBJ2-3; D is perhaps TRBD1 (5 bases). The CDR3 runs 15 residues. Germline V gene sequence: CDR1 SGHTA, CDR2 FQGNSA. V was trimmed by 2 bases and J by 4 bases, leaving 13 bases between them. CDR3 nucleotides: TGTGCCAGCAGCTTAAGGGTTGGGGCACCAGATACGCAGTATTTT. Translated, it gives CASSLRVGAPDTQYF.

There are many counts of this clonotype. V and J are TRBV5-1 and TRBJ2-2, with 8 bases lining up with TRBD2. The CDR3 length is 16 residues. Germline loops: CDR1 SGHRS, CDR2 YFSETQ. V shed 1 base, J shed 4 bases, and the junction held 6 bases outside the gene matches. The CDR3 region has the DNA TGCGCCAGCAGCTTGCATCGGGAGGGCGGCACCGGGGAGCTGTTTTTT. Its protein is CASSLHREGGTGELFF.

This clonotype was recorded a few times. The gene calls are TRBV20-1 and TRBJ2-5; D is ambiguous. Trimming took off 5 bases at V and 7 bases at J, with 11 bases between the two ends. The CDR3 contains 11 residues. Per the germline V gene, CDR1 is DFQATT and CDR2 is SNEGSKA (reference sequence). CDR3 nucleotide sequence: TGCAGTGCTCTTACCAAGGTGACCCAGTACTTC. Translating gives CSALTKVTQYF.

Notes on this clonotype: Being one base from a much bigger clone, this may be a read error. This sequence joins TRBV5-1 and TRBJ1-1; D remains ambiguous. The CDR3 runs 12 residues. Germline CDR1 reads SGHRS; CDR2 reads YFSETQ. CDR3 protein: CSSSFGDTEAFF. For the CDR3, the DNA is TGCTCCAGCAGCTTCGGTGACACTGAAGCTTTCTTT.

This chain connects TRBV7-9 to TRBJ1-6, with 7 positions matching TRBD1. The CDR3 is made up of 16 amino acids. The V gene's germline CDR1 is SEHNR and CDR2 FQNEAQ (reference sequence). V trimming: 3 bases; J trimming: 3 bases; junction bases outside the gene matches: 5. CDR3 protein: CASSFQGGSYNSPLHF. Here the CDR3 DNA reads TGTGCCAGCAGCTTCCAGGGGGGCAGCTATAATTCACCCCTCCACTTT.

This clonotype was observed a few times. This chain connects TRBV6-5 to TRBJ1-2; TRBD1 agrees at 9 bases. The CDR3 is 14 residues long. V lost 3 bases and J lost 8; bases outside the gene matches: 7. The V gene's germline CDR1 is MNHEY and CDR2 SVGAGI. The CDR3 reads CASSYAGQGIGYTF. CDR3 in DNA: TGTGCCAGCAGTTATGCGGGACAGGGAATCGGCTACACCTTC.

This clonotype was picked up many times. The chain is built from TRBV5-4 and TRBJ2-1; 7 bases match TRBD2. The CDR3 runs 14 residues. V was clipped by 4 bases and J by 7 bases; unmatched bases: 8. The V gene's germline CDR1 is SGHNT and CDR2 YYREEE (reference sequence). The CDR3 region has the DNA TGTGCCAGCAGCCGGGGAGGGCCGGTTAATGAGCAGTTCTTC. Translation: CASSRGGPVNEQFF.

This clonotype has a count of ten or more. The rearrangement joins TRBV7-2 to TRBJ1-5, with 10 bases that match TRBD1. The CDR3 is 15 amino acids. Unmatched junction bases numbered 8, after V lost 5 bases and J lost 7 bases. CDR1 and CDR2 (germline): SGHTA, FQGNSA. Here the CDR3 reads CASSPGTGVRQPQHF. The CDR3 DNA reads TGTGCCAGCAGCCCTGGGACAGGGGTCAGGCAGCCCCAGCATTTT. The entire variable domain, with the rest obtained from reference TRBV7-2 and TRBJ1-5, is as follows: GAGVSQSPSNKVTEKGKDVELRCDPISGHTALYWYRQSLGQGLEFLIYFQGNSAPDKSGLPSDRFSAERTGGSVSTLTIQRTQQEDSAVYLCASSPGTGVRQPQHFGDGTRLSIL.

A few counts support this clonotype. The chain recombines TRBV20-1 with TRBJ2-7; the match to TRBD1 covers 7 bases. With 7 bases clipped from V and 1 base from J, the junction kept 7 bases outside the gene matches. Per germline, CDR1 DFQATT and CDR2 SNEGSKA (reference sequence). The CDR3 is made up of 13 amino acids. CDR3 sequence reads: CSGTGLISYEQYF. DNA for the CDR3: TGCAGTGGGACAGGATTGATATCCTACGAGCAGTACTTC.

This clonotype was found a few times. The chain's CDR3 is CSVEDTRGQPQHF. For the CDR3, the DNA is TGCAGCGTTGAAGATACACGGGGTCAGCCCCAGCATTTT. V and J are TRBV29-1 and TRBJ1-5; D gene ambiguous. Trimming took 0 bases from V and 6 from J, leaving 9 bases between them. Germline CDR1 SQVTM, CDR2 ANQGSEA. The CDR3 totals 13 residues.

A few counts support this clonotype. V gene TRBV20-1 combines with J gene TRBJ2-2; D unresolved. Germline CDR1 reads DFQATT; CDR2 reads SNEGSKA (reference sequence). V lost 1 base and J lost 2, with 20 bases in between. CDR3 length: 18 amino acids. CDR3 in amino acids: CSARVSGPIGGNTGELFF. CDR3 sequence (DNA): TGCAGTGCTAGAGTCTCTGGGCCGATAGGCGGAAACACCGGGGAGCTGTTTTTT.

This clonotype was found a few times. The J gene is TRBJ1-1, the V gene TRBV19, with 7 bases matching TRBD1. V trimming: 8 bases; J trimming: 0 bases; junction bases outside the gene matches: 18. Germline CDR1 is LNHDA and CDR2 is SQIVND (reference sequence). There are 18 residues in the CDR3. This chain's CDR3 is CASSYPQGGIFVNTEAFF. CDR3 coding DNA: TGTGCCAGTTCTTACCCCCAGGGGGGAATTTTCGTGAACACTGAAGCTTTCTTT.

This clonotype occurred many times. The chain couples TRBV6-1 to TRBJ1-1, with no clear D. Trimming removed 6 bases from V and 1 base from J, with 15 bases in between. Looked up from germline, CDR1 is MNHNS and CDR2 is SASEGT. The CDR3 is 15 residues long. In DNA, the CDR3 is TGTGCCAGCAGCCGCCTTACAGTGGAGAACACTGAAGCTTTCTTT. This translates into CASSRLTVENTEAFF.

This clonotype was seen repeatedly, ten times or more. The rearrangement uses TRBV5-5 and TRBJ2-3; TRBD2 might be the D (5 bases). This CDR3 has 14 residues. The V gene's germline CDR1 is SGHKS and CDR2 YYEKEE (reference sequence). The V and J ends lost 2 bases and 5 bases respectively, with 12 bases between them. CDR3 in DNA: TGTGCCAGCAGCTTTGAGACTATGGTAGATACGCAGTATTTT. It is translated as CASSFETMVDTQYF.

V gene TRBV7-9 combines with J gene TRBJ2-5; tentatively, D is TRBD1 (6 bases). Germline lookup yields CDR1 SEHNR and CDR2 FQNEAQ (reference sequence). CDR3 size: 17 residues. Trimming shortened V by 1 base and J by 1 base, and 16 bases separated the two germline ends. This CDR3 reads CASSLGGTGTFQETQYF. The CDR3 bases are TGTGCCAGCAGCTTAGGGGGCACAGGGACCTTCCAAGAGACCCAGTACTTC.

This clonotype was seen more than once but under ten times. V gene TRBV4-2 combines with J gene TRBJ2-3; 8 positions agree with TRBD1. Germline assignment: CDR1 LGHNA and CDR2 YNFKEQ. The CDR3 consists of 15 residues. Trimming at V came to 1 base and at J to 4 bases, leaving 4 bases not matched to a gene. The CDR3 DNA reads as TGTGCCAGCAGCCAAGGTACAGGGGGTTCAGATACGCAGTATTTT. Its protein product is CASSQGTGGSDTQYF.

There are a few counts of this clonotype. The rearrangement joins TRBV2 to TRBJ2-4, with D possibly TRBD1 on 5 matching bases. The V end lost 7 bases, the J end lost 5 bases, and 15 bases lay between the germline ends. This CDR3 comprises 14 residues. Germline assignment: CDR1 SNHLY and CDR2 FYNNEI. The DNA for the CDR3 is TGTGCCAGCAACAAGGGGTATTTGGAAAACATTCAGTACTTC. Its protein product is CASNKGYLENIQYF.

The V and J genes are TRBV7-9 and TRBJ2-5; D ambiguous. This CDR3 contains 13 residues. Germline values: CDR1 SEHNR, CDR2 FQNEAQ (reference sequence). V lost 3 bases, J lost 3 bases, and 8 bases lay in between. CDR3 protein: CASSFWQEETQYF. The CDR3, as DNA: TGTGCCAGCAGCTTTTGGCAGGAAGAGACCCAGTACTTC.

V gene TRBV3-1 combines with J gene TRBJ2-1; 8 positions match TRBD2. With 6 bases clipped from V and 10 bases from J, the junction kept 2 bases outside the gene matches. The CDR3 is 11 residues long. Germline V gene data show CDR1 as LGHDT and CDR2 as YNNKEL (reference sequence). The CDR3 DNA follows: TGTGCCAGCAGTCGGACTAGCGAGCAGTTCTTC. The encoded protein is CASSRTSEQFF.

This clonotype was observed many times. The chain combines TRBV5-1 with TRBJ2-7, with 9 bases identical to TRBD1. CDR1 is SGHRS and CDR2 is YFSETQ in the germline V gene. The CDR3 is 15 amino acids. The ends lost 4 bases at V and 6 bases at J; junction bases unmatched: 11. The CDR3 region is CASSATGTGRGEQYF. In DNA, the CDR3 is TGCGCCAGCAGCGCGACCGGGACAGGGAGAGGCGAGCAGTACTTC.

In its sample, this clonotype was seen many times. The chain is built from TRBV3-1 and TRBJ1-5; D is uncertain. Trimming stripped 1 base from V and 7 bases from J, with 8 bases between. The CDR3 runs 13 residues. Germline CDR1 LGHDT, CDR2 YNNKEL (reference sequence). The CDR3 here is CASSQGVHQPQHF. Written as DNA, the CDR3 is TGTGCCAGCAGCCAAGGGGTTCACCAGCCCCAGCATTTT. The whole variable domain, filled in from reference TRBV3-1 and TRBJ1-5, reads DTAVSQTPKYLVTQMGNDKSIKCEQNLGHDTMYWYKQDSKKFLKIMFSYNNKELIINETVPNRFSPKSPDKAHLNLHINSLELGDSAVYFCASSQGVHQPQHFGDGTRLSIL.

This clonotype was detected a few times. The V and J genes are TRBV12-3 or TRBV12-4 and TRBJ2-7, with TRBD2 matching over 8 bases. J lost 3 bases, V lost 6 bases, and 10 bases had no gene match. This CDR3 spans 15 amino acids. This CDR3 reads CASSLRLAPDYEQYF. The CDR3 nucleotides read TGTGCCAGCAGCCTTAGACTAGCGCCTGACTACGAGCAGTACTTC.